These T cell receptor beta chains were read from a single sample in a study of T cell responses to AZD1222 COVID-19 vaccine. Sequencing used immunoSEQ multiplex PCR; TCRdb keeps in-frame clones, though not all of them. The table records about 130,000 clones, 80% to 95% of them present only once. The starting material was peripheral blood, obtained 28 days after the second AZD1222 dose. The source is an adult who received the AZD1222 COVID-19 vaccine. Each CDR3 is given with its conserved first and last residue. D genes are given only for firm matches. Rows give clone size only sometimes, using once, few, many, or a class for an expanded clone.

V	D	size	J	DNA	CDR3
TRBV5-1	NA	NA	TRBJ2-3	TGCGCCAGCAGCCTCGGCCGGGGTAGCACAGATACGCAGTATTTT	CASSLGRGSTDTQYF
TRBV7-2	TRBD1	NA	TRBJ2-7	TGTGCCAGCAGCTCTGGGACAGGGTACTACGAGCAGTACTTC	CASSSGTGYYEQYF
TRBV5-3	NA	NA	TRBJ1-5	TGTGCCAGAAGCCCCGCCCCCGTCAATCAGCCCCAGCATTTT	CARSPAPVNQPQHF
TRBV2	TRBD2	NA	TRBJ2-7	TGTGCCAGCAGTGCCGTCCTTAGCGGGGTCAACTACGAGCAGTACTTC	CASSAVLSGVNYEQYF
TRBV4-3	NA	NA	TRBJ2-2	TGCGCCAGCAGCCAAGAGGTCCCAAGCGTGAGTGGAACCGGGGAGCTGTTTTTT	CASSQEVPSVSGTGELFF
TRBV12-3/TRBV12-4	NA	NA	TRBJ1-1	TGTGCCAGCAGCACATGGACCAATGAAGCTTTCTTT	CASSTWTNEAFF
TRBV6-4	TRBD2	few	TRBJ2-6	TGTGCCAGCAGTGACTCGCGTGTAGCGGGGGGCTCTGGGGCCAACGTCCTGACTTTC	CASSDSRVAGGSGANVLTF
TRBV2	NA	NA	TRBJ2-5	TGTGCCAGCAGTGAATATCCACAAGAAGAGACCCAGTACTTC	CASSEYPQEETQYF
TRBV27	TRBD1	once	TRBJ2-1	TGTGCCACCCGAATGACCGGGACAGGGTCGAATGAGCAGTTCTTC	CATRMTGTGSNEQFF
TRBV7-7	NA	NA	TRBJ2-3	TGTGCTAGCAGTCGGGACTCGAAAATAGGGACAGATACGCAGTATTTT	CASSRDSKIGTDTQYF